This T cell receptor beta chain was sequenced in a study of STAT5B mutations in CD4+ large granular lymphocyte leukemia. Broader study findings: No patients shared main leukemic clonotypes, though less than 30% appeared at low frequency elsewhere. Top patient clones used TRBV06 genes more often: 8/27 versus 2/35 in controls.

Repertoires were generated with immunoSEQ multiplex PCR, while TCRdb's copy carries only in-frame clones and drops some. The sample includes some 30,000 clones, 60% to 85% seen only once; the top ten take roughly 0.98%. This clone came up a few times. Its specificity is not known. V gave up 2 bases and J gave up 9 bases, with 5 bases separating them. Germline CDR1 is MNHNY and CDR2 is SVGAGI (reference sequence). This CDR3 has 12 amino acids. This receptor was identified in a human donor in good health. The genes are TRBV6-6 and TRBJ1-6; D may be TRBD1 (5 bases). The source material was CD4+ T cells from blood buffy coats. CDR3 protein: CASSYQGSPLHF. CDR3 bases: TGTGCCAGCAGTTACCAGGGTTCACCCCTCCACTTT.